The clone carrying this T cell receptor (beta chain) was recorded once. This specimen belongs to a study of blood T cell repertoires in COVID-19. Background on the study: The United States, Italy and Spain supplied acute and convalescent COVID-19 samples. In each case, the material was cDNA or gDNA derived from T cells, B-cell-depleted T cells, or PBMCs.

Authors' analysis steps: Amplification of reference gene primers was used by the study to estimate nucleated cell counts. TCRdb's copy holds only in-frame clones and misses some; the assay was immunoSEQ multiplex PCR. Clonal size and the V and J genes are those of that table, whereas D and trimming came from the DNA. Of 250,000 to 300,000 clones in the sample, more than 70% were seen once. The germline CDR1 and CDR2 sequences are GTSNPN and SVGIG (reference sequence). V lost 3 bases and J lost 1; bases outside the gene matches: 10. The CDR3 contains 16 residues. Sequencing used peripheral blood. This sequence originates from a man aged 80 or over with acute or convalescent COVID-19. V is TRBV30 and J is TRBJ2-3, with 7 bases identical to TRBD2. Written as DNA, the CDR3 is TGTGCCTGGAGCGGCGGGGGACTCGGGGGCACAGATACGCAGTATTTT. It codes for CAWSGGGLGGTDTQYF. Looking up the rest from reference TRBV30 and TRBJ2-3 gives the full variable domain: SQTIHQWPATLVQPVGSPLSLECTVEGTSNPNLYWYRQAAGRGLQLLFYSVGIGQISSEVPQNLSASRPQDRQFILSSKKLLLSDSGFYLCAWSGGGLGGTDTQYFGPGTRLTVL.